This is a list of T cell receptor beta chains from one sample in a study of long-term antiretroviral therapy in people with HIV. Profiled with immunoSEQ multiplex PCR; TCRdb holds only in-frame clones, not every one. The sample has 20,000 to 25,000 clones, roughly four fifths seen once; the top ten hold 12%. Sequencing used unsorted PBMCs, obtained less than 1.8 years before starting antiretroviral therapy. These TCRs come from a woman aged 40 to 50 with HIV. The CDR3 runs from the conserved cysteine through the conserved F or W. The D gene is left open where the match is weak. Not all rows give a size; the values are once, few, many and, for expanded clones, a class.

V	D	size	J	CDR3	DNA
TRBV6-5	.	.	TRBJ1-1	CASRLDQGWTEAFF	TGTGCCAGCAGGCTAGACCAGGGATGGACTGAAGCTTTCTTT
TRBV18	.	.	TRBJ2-5	CASSPQPPAPLETQYF	TGTGCCAGCTCACCACAACCTCCGGCCCCTTTAGAGACCCAGTACTTC
TRBV2	TRBD1	few	TRBJ1-2	CASTDRGLVGGYTF	TGTGCCAGCACCGACAGGGGGCTGGTTGGGGGCTACACCTTC
TRBV6-1	.	few	TRBJ1-2	CASSEWDVGYGYTF	TGTGCCAGCAGTGAATGGGACGTGGGTTATGGCTACACCTTC
TRBV11-3	.	.	TRBJ2-1	CASSLLTLAVSSYNEQFF	TGTGCCAGCAGCTTACTTACCTTAGCGGTCTCCTCCTACAATGAGCAGTTCTTC
TRBV5-1	.	.	TRBJ1-1	CASSLDSRGNTEAFF	TGCGCCAGCAGCTTGGATAGCCGGGGGAACACTGAAGCTTTCTTT
TRBV25-1	.	few	TRBJ1-2	CASSEGGNYGYTF	TGTGCCAGCAGTGAAGGGGGGAACTATGGCTACACCTTC
TRBV10-1	.	.	TRBJ2-7	CASSEPGYEQYF	TGCGCCAGCAGTGAGCCTGGTTACGAGCAGTACTTC
TRBV30	.	.	TRBJ2-5	CAWRKTTGETQYF	TGTGCCTGGAGGAAGACAACGGGGGAGACCCAGTACTTC
TRBV2	TRBD1	.	TRBJ2-4	CASSDLQGANIQYF	TGTGCCAGCAGCGACCTACAGGGGGCGAACATTCAGTACTTC
TRBV19	.	.	TRBJ1-5	CASSIRGDGQPQHF	TGTGCCAGTAGTATACGGGGGGATGGACAGCCCCAGCATTTT
TRBV9	TRBD2	.	TRBJ2-1	CASSVGASGGYYNEQFF	TGTGCCAGCAGCGTAGGCGCTAGCGGGGGTTACTACAATGAGCAGTTCTTC
TRBV7-2	.	few	TRBJ1-2	CASRPTGFGYTF	TGTGCCAGCAGACCTACAGGGTTTGGCTACACCTTC
TRBV18	TRBD1	few	TRBJ1-1	CASSPGTATEAFF	TGTGCCAGCTCACCGGGGACAGCCACTGAAGCTTTCTTT
TRBV5-5	TRBD1	.	TRBJ1-2	CASSLGQGWGYTF	TGTGCCAGCAGCCTCGGACAGGGTTGGGGCTACACCTTC
TRBV11-2	TRBD2	.	TRBJ2-1	CASSPSLGLAGGRVEQFF	TGTGCCAGCAGCCCCAGCCTTGGACTAGCGGGGGGGAGGGTTGAGCAGTTCTTC
TRBV7-9	.	.	TRBJ1-5	CASSFDRTPQHF	TGTGCCAGCAGCTTCGACCGCACGCCCCAGCATTTT
TRBV9	.	.	TRBJ2-3	CASSPMGREADTQYF	TGTGCCAGCAGCCCTATGGGGCGCGAAGCAGATACGCAGTATTTT
TRBV29-1	.	.	TRBJ2-5	CSVEFGVQETQYF	TGCAGCGTTGAATTTGGGGTCCAAGAGACCCAGTACTTC
TRBV6-5	TRBD1	once	TRBJ1-2	CASSYDRGQGGYTF	TGTGCCAGCAGTTATGACAGGGGGCAGGGGGGCTACACCTTC
TRBV19	TRBD1	.	TRBJ2-3	CASSRSDRGSTDTQYF	TGTGCCAGTAGCCGATCCGACAGGGGGAGCACAGATACGCAGTATTTT
TRBV7-9	.	.	TRBJ1-3	CASSLEGNTIYF	TGTGCCAGCAGCTTAGAGGGAAACACCATATATTTT
TRBV5-1	TRBD1	.	TRBJ2-5	CASSRSTGADETQYF	TGCGCCAGCAGCCGGTCGACAGGGGCGGACGAGACCCAGTACTTC
TRBV21-1	.	.	TRBJ1-2	CASSKGGGQVRTF	TGTGCCAGCAGCAAAGGGGGGGGACAGGTTCGCACCTTC
TRBV30	TRBD2	.	TRBJ2-3	CACSGGALYSTDTQYF	TGTGCCTGTAGCGGGGGGGCCCTATATAGCACAGATACGCAGTATTTT
TRBV5-4	.	.	TRBJ1-2	CASSPDRKNYGYTF	TGTGCCAGCAGCCCGGACCGGAAGAACTATGGCTACACCTTC
TRBV27	.	few	TRBJ2-3	CANTDTQYF	TGTGCCAACACAGATACGCAGTATTTT
TRBV11-3	.	.	TRBJ2-7	CASTSGDRSYEQYF	TGTGCCAGCACTTCTGGGGACCGATCCTACGAGCAGTACTTC
TRBV19	.	.	TRBJ2-7	CASRRIGTHEQYF	TGTGCCAGTAGAAGGATTGGAACCCACGAGCAGTACTTC
TRBV19	.	.	TRBJ1-2	CASSPGRLYGYTF	TGTGCCAGTAGCCCGGGACGGCTTTATGGCTACACCTTC
TRBV6-5	TRBD2	.	TRBJ2-3	CASSYSGRTDTQYF	TGTGCCAGCAGTTACAGCGGGAGGACAGATACGCAGTATTTT
TRBV4-2	TRBD2	.	TRBJ2-3	CASSPLAGGTDTQYF	TGTGCCAGCAGCCCCCTAGCGGGGGGCACAGATACGCAGTATTTT
TRBV7-8	TRBD1	.	TRBJ1-1	CATNTGGWNTEAFF	TGTGCCACAAATACAGGGGGCTGGAACACTGAAGCTTTCTTT
TRBV4-3	.	few	TRBJ1-6	CASSQDHQGRSPLHF	TGCGCCAGCAGCCAAGATCACCAGGGCAGGTCACCCCTCCACTTT
TRBV4-1	TRBD1	.	TRBJ1-2	CASSQVGTGNNYGYTF	TGCGCCAGCAGCCAAGTAGGGACAGGTAACAACTATGGCTACACCTTC
TRBV19	TRBD1	once	TRBJ2-5	CASSRDRGWEETQYF	TGTGCCAGTAGCAGGGACAGGGGATGGGAAGAGACCCAGTACTTC
TRBV6-5	.	.	TRBJ2-7	CASSRSGSTYEQYF	TGTGCCAGCAGCCGAAGCGGGTCTACCTACGAGCAGTACTTC
TRBV5-1	TRBD2	.	TRBJ2-7	CASSWREGSYEQYF	TGCGCCAGCAGCTGGCGGGAGGGCTCCTACGAGCAGTACTTC
TRBV23-1	TRBD2	.	TRBJ2-1	CASSLGASGSNDNEQFF	TGCGCCAGCAGTCTAGGTGCTAGCGGGAGTAACGACAATGAGCAGTTCTTC
TRBV5-1	.	few	TRBJ2-7	CASSLKGVEVEQYF	TGCGCCAGCAGCTTGAAGGGGGTTGAGGTCGAGCAGTACTTC
TRBV5-4	.	.	TRBJ2-1	CASSPPRVGTEQFF	TGTGCCAGCAGCCCCCCCCGGGTGGGAACTGAGCAGTTCTTC
TRBV7-9	.	.	TRBJ2-7	CASSSTEKLGNYEQYF	TGTGCCAGCAGCTCTACGGAGAAGTTAGGGAACTACGAGCAGTACTTC
TRBV27	.	.	TRBJ2-7	CASSSQTSSFYEQYF	TGTGCCAGCAGTTCCCAGACGAGTTCCTTTTACGAGCAGTACTTC
TRBV7-9	.	.	TRBJ1-1	CASRNGGPGTEAFF	TGTGCCAGTAGAAACGGTGGCCCCGGGACTGAAGCTTTCTTT
TRBV6-5	.	.	TRBJ2-7	CASSLGLNYEQYF	TGTGCCAGCAGTTTGGGACTTAACTACGAGCAGTACTTC
TRBV7-9	TRBD2	.	TRBJ2-1	CASSSSGGPYNEQFF	TGTGCCAGCAGCTCTAGCGGGGGCCCTTACAATGAGCAGTTCTTC
TRBV5-4	TRBD1	few	TRBJ2-7	CASSLTGVEQYF	TGTGCCAGCAGCCTGACAGGGGTGGAGCAGTACTTC
TRBV2	.	few	TRBJ2-7	CASKEGGNSYEQYF	TGTGCCAGCAAGGAAGGGGGTAACTCCTACGAGCAGTACTTC
TRBV5-4	TRBD1	few	TRBJ1-6	CASSPGQENSPLHF	TGTGCCAGCAGCCCCGGACAGGAAAATTCACCCCTCCACTTT
TRBV5-1	.	.	TRBJ1-6	CASSPDWLGSPLHF	TGCGCCAGCAGCCCCGACTGGTTGGGGTCACCCCTCCACTTT
TRBV18	TRBD1	.	TRBJ2-1	CASSPPGQVDNEQFF	TGTGCCAGCTCACCACCGGGACAGGTTGACAATGAGCAGTTCTTC
TRBV5-1	.	.	TRBJ1-2	CASSLESTNYGYTF	TGCGCCAGCAGCTTGGAATCCACTAACTATGGCTACACCTTC
TRBV29-1	TRBD2	.	TRBJ2-7	CSVEGGEGRNYEQYF	TGCAGCGTTGAAGGAGGGGAGGGCAGGAACTACGAGCAGTACTTC